This paragraph covers one TCR beta chain sequence. Per the study methods: Counts of nucleated cells, estimated from reference gene primer amplification, were obtained. The repertoire was sequenced with immunoSEQ multiplex PCR; TCRdb's copy has only in-frame clones and lacks some. D and trimming come from the DNA, and the V and J calls and clone size come from that table. The sample includes under 250,000 clones, about 83% of them seen just once. The entry originates in a study of blood T cell repertoires in COVID-19. Study information: Nucleic acid was either cDNA or gDNA, and it came from T cells, B-cell-depleted T cells, or PBMCs.

Deletions cut 2 bases from V and 5 bases from J, with 9 bases between. Germline V gene lookup returns CDR1 MNHEY and CDR2 SMNVEV (reference sequence). The CDR3 spans 13 residues. The chain carries TRBV27 and TRBJ2-5, with D perhaps TRBD1 (5 bases). This TCR was recovered from a human donor in a cohort sampled during active COVID-19. The sequencing sample was made of peripheral blood. In nucleotides, the CDR3 is TGTGCCAGCAGTTTACTAGGGGCCGAGACCCAGTACTTC. Amino acids: CASSLLGAETQYF.